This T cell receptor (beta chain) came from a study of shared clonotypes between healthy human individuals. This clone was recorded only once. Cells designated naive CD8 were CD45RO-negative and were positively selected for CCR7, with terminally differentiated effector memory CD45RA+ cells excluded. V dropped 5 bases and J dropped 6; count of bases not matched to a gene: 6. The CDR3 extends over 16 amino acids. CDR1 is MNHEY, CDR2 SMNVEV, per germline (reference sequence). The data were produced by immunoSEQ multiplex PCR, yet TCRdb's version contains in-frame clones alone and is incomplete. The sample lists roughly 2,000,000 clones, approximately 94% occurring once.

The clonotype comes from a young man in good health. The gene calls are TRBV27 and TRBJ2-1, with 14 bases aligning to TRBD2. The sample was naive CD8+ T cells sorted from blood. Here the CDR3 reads CASSPGTSGSPNEQFF. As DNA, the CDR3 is TGTGCCAGCAGTCCGGGGACTAGCGGGAGTCCCAATGAGCAGTTCTTC.